Below are 32 T cell receptor beta chains sequenced from a single sample in a study of post-analysis software for immune sequencing data. General observations from the study: A handful of TRBV segments were more frequent in patients than controls; TRBV5-6, TRBV5-1 and TRBV20-1 belonged to this group.

Their antigens remain unidentified. Each TCR beta cDNA library carried unique molecular identifiers. MiXCR, applied by TCRdb to the PCR reads, yields one record per CDR3 protein. The table lists hundreds of thousands of distinct CDR3 sequences, roughly 35% of them singletons. Sequencing used blood. Receptor source: a girl under 18 with multiple sclerosis.

The sample holds many counts of this clonotype. The chain combines TRBV10-3 with TRBJ2-6, with D tentatively TRBD1 or TRBD2 (6 bases each). Germline CDR1 is ENHRY and CDR2 is SYGVKD. V lost 4 bases and J 2 bases, leaving 9 bases between the germline ends. The CDR3 is 15 amino acids. The CDR3 DNA reads TGTGCCATCAGTGGAGGGGGGACTGGGGCCAACGTCCTGACTTTC. It specifies CAISGGGTGANVLTF.

The genes are TRBV20-1 and TRBJ1-1; 9 positions agree with TRBD1. The V gene's germline CDR1 is DFQATT and CDR2 SNEGSKA (reference sequence). There are 18 residues in the CDR3. V shed 6 bases, J shed 3 bases, and the junction held 20 bases outside the gene matches. CDR3 sequence (DNA): TGCAGTGCACCAACCGGGACAGGGAGCTTTTTGGTGGACACTGAAGCTTTCTTT. This sequence encodes CSAPTGTGSFLVDTEAFF.

The chain has TRBV29-1 and TRBJ2-3, with a tentative D call TRBD1 (6 bases). The ends were cut back, 1 base at V and 2 bases at J, with 10 bases in the middle. CDR1 SQVTM and CDR2 ANQGSEA come from the germline V gene. The CDR3 covers 14 residues. This chain's CDR3 is CSVEGTANTDTQYF. CDR3 sequence (DNA): TGCAGCGTTGAAGGGACAGCTAACACAGATACGCAGTATTTT.

This sequence joins TRBV7-9 and TRBJ2-4; 11 bases map to TRBD2. The J call is uncertain, as TRBJ2-7 better fits the DNA end. The CDR3 sequence is 14 residues long. Germline-derived CDR1 and CDR2 are SEHNR and FQNEAQ (reference sequence). CDR3 amino acids: CASSTSGGFYEQYF. The CDR3 nucleotides are TGTGCCAGCAGCACTAGCGGGGGTTTTTACGAGCAGTACTTC.

This clonotype appeared a few times. The V call is TRBV28, the J call TRBJ1-5; 8 bases line up with TRBD1. In germline, CDR1 is MDHEN, CDR2 SYDVKM. This CDR3 is built from 14 residues. Germline trimming cut 6 bases from V and 7 bases from J; bases unmatched to any gene: 8. CDR3 bases: TGTGCCAGCAGGAATGACAGGGGTTGGCAGCCCCAGCATTTT. Residues: CASRNDRGWQPQHF.

The chain couples TRBV3-1 to TRBJ2-7; D not certain. V was pared by 1 base and J by 2 bases, with 15 bases between. This CDR3 spans 16 amino acids. CDR1 and CDR2 from the germline V gene are LGHDT and YNNKEL (reference sequence). The CDR3 loop reads CASSQATAHMTYEQYF. CDR3 DNA sequence: TGTGCCAGCAGCCAAGCTACAGCGCACATGACCTACGAGCAGTACTTC.

This clonotype was recorded a few times. The genes are TRBV9 and TRBJ2-5; 8 bases line up with TRBD2. V lost 3 bases to trimming and J lost 2 bases; unmatched junction nucleotides: 9. Germline CDR1 SGDLS, CDR2 YYNGEE. CDR3 length: 16 amino acids. The CDR3, as DNA: TGTGCCAGCAGCGCCGGGGGACTAGACCTACAAGAGACCCAGTACTTC. Amino acids: CASSAGGLDLQETQYF. Together with reference TRBV9 and TRBJ2-5, the CDR3 gives the full variable domain: DSGVTQTPKHLITATGQRVTLRCSPRSGDLSVYWYQQSLDQGLQFLIQYYNGEERAKGNILERFSAQQFPDLHSELNLSSLELGDSALYFCASSAGGLDLQETQYFGPGTRLLVL.

The CDR3 DNA sequence: TGTGCCAGCTCACCGCCGGACAGGGTGGTTGGAGATACGCAGTATTTT. Protein product: CASSPPDRVVGDTQYF. J is TRBJ2-3 and V is TRBV18, with 8 nucleotides matching TRBD1. V lost 3 bases, J lost 5 bases, and 10 bases stayed unmatched. Germline V lookup: CDR1 KGHSH, CDR2 LQKENI. The CDR3 extends over 16 amino acids.

This chain joins TRBV5-1 and TRBJ1-1, with TRBD1 identical over 7 bases. The trim removed 4 bases at V and 2 bases at J, leaving 8 bases unmatched. This CDR3 comprises 15 residues. Germline assignment: CDR1 SGHRS and CDR2 YFSETQ. The CDR3 DNA reads as TGCGCCAGCAGCCCGGAGGGGGCGTTTAACACTGAAGCTTTCTTT. It codes for CASSPEGAFNTEAFF.

This clonotype was found a few times. The chain combines TRBV20-1 with TRBJ2-2, with no clear D. Trimming removed 6 bases from V and 0 bases from J, with 8 bases in between. The germline V gene encodes CDR1 DFQATT and CDR2 SNEGSKA (reference sequence). The CDR3 length is 13 residues. The CDR3 bases are TGCAGTGCCAGGACGGCGAACACCGGGGAGCTGTTTTTT. It yields the protein CSARTANTGELFF.

V is TRBV12-3 or TRBV12-4 and J is TRBJ2-4; maybe TRBD1 (5 bases). The germline V and J ends were trimmed by 11 bases and 5 bases, with 13 bases remaining between them. There are 12 residues in the CDR3. The CDR3 region is CAEGVYENIQYF. CDR3 sequence (DNA): TGTGCCGAAGGGGTTTATGAAAACATTCAGTACTTC.

V usage is TRBV6-5 and J usage is TRBJ1-2, with D possibly TRBD1 on 6 matching bases. The length of the CDR3 is 14 residues. Germline CDR1 MNHEY, CDR2 SVGAGI. Trimming took off 8 bases at V and 8 bases at J, with 21 bases between the two ends. For the CDR3, the DNA is TGTGCCAGCGTCGTTGGGGGCCGATGGGGAGGCTACACCTTC. Translated, it gives CASVVGGRWGGYTF.

The rearrangement uses TRBV7-8 and TRBJ2-2; D ambiguous. The CDR3 length is 14 residues. The V gene lost 10 bases and the J gene lost 0 bases, with 12 bases spanning the gap. The V gene's germline CDR1 is SGHVS and CDR2 FQNEAQ. The CDR3 sequence: CATRRATNTGELFF. In nucleotides, the CDR3 is TGTGCCACCCGCCGGGCGACGAACACCGGGGAGCTGTTTTTT. The full variable domain, its missing parts supplied by reference TRBV7-8 and TRBJ2-2, is GAGVSQSPRYKVAKRGQDVALRCDPISGHVSLFWYQQALGQGPEFLTYFQNEAQLDKSGLPSDRFFAERPEGSVSTLKIQRTQQEDSAVYLCATRRATNTGELFFGEGSRLTVL.

This chain connects TRBV4-1 to TRBJ1-5; a possible D gene is TRBD1 (5 bases). The CDR3 is 17 residues long. Between the trimmed V and J ends, which lost 3 bases and 0 bases, there was a span of 15 bases. Germline CDR1 reads MGHRA; CDR2 reads YSYEKL. For the CDR3, the DNA is TGCGCCAGCAGCCACGGTAGCAGGGTACATAGCAATCAGCCCCAGCATTTT. It is translated as CASSHGSRVHSNQPQHF.

This clonotype was observed once. V gene TRBV3-1 combines with J gene TRBJ2-1; D tentatively reads TRBD1 or TRBD2 (6 bases each). V was shortened by 2 bases and J by 8 bases, with 16 bases between the two germline ends. This CDR3 comprises 15 residues. Germline-derived CDR1 and CDR2 are LGHDT and YNNKEL (reference sequence). CDR3 DNA: TGTGCCAGCAGCCAATCACAGGGTTGGGGGGATGAGCAGTTCTTC. Its translation: CASSQSQGWGDEQFF.

This chain connects TRBV28 to TRBJ2-1; 11 bases match TRBD2. Germline V gene lookup returns CDR1 MDHEN and CDR2 SYDVKM. The CDR3 spans 15 residues. J gave up 3 bases and V 5 bases, and 3 bases lay outside the gene matches. The CDR3 protein is CASSLTSGDYNEQFF. The CDR3 DNA is TGTGCCAGCAGTCTGACTAGCGGGGACTACAATGAGCAGTTCTTC.

This clonotype occurred a few times. This chain connects TRBV5-1 to TRBJ2-1, with TRBD2 matching over 13 bases. Trimming took 3 bases from V and 3 from J; bases not matched to a gene: 3. The CDR3 is 16 amino acids. Germline V gene sequence: CDR1 SGHRS, CDR2 YFSETQ. This chain's CDR3 is CASSSGTSGVYNEQFF. In nucleotides, the CDR3 is TGCGCCAGCAGCTCCGGGACTAGCGGGGTCTACAATGAGCAGTTCTTC.

At least ten counts were recorded for this clonotype. The gene calls are TRBV5-5 and TRBJ2-6, with 7 bases lining up with TRBD1. V lost 0 bases and J lost 2; bases outside the gene matches: 2. This CDR3 is built from 16 residues. Germline V gene lookup returns CDR1 SGHKS and CDR2 YYEKEE (reference sequence). CDR3 amino acids: CASSLEGAPGANVLTF. The CDR3 DNA is TGTGCCAGCAGCTTGGAGGGGGCGCCTGGGGCCAACGTCCTGACTTTC.

The table lists this clonotype with a few counts. The J gene is TRBJ2-5, the V gene TRBV5-1, with 8 positions matching TRBD1. Trimming removed 0 bases from V and 4 bases from J; junction bases left unmatched: 5. Germline assignment: CDR1 SGHRS and CDR2 YFSETQ. The CDR3 is 15 amino acids. The CDR3 DNA reads as TGCGCCAGCAGCTTGGGGGGACAGGTACTAGAGACCCAGTACTTC. It encodes CASSLGGQVLETQYF.

This clonotype was seen repeatedly, ten times or more. The V gene is TRBV6-5, the J gene TRBJ1-2; tentatively, D is TRBD1 (5 bases). The CDR3 totals 13 residues. Trimming shortened V by 5 bases and J by 9 bases, and 16 bases separated the two germline ends. Germline CDR1 and CDR2: MNHEY and SVGAGI. The DNA of the CDR3 is TGTGCCAGCAGTCCCGGGACCCTAGGGAGCTACACCTTC. This codes for CASSPGTLGSYTF.

This clonotype has only a few counts. This sequence joins TRBV12-3 or TRBV12-4 and TRBJ2-1; 8 bases are shared with TRBD2. This CDR3 is built from 15 residues. J was trimmed by 1 base and V by 8 bases; bases with no gene match: 7. The CDR3 nucleotides read TGTGCCAGCGGAGAGGCGGGGGGATCCTACAATGAGCAGTTCTTC. It is translated as CASGEAGGSYNEQFF.

V is TRBV12-3 or TRBV12-4 and J is TRBJ1-2; maybe TRBD1 (5 bases). This CDR3 has 11 residues. Trimming took off 2 bases at V and 8 bases at J, with 6 bases between the two ends. CDR3 sequence (DNA): TGTGCCAGCAGTTTACAGGGAGGCTACACCTTC. Its protein product is CASSLQGGYTF.

The chain employs TRBV20-1 and TRBJ1-6; no reliable D call. V lost 3 bases, J lost 7 bases, and 10 bases lay in between. The CDR3 length is 13 residues. Germline lookup yields CDR1 DFQATT and CDR2 SNEGSKA (reference sequence). The CDR3 here is CSASIATNSPLHF. The CDR3 coding sequence is TGCAGTGCTAGTATTGCCACCAATTCACCCCTCCACTTT.

This clonotype was observed a handful of times. The J gene is TRBJ2-1, the V gene TRBV5-1, with TRBD1 matching 10 bases. The CDR3 has 16 amino acids. CDR1 and CDR2 (germline): SGHRS, YFSETQ. J gave up 4 bases and V 4 bases, and 8 bases lay outside the gene matches. The CDR3 is CASSPSEGQGYNEQFF. The CDR3 DNA follows: TGCGCCAGCAGCCCGTCTGAGGGACAGGGGTACAATGAGCAGTTCTTC.

This clonotype was observed a handful of times. Mismatch with germline at one junction end may stem from a read error. The rearrangement joins TRBV27 to TRBJ1-4; D might be TRBD1 (6 bases). Germline values: CDR1 MNHEY, CDR2 SMNVEV (reference sequence). The CDR3 consists of 14 residues. CDR3: CASSLSGTPEKLFF. The CDR3 DNA is TGTGCCAGCAGTCTATCAGGGACACCTGAAAAACTGTTTTTT. Full variable domain (outside the CDR3, taken from reference TRBV27 and TRBJ1-4): EAQVTQNPRYLITVTGKKLTVTCSQNMNHEYMSWYRQDPGLGLRQIYYSMNVEVTDKGDVPEGYKVSRKEKRNFPLILESPSPNQTSLYFCASSLSGTPEKLFFGSGTQLSVL.

This clonotype was observed a few times. The V call is TRBV28, the J call TRBJ2-7; D is unresolved. This CDR3 has 11 residues. With 4 bases removed from V and 6 bases from J, the gap between germline ends came to 7 bases. CDR1 is MDHEN and CDR2 is SYDVKM in the germline V gene. CDR3 sequence (DNA): TGTGCCAGCAGTTCGTATCTCGAGCAGTACTTC. Its protein is CASSSYLEQYF.

This clonotype was found a few times. DNA for the CDR3: TGTGCCAGCAGCATACCCCCGTACGAGCAGTACTTC. Its translation is CASSIPPYEQYF. The chain employs TRBV7-6 and TRBJ2-5; D gene unclear. The J call may be in error: the DNA end matches TRBJ2-7 better. The CDR3 runs to 12 residues. Germline values: CDR1 SGHVS, CDR2 FNYEAQ.

This chain's CDR3 is CASSWVRQGNTEAFF. The CDR3 DNA reads as TGTGCCAGCAGCTGGGTACGGCAGGGGAACACTGAAGCTTTCTTT. The chain recombines TRBV7-2 with TRBJ1-1, with D perhaps TRBD1 (5 bases). The CDR3 is 15 amino acids. Per germline, CDR1 SGHTA and CDR2 FQGNSA. Trimming cost V 4 bases and J 1 base, with 13 bases left between them.

This clonotype was picked up a small number of times. This chain connects TRBV4-1 to TRBJ2-5; D is ambiguous. Germline CDR1 reads MGHRA; CDR2 reads YSYEKL. The CDR3 is 15 amino acids. V lost 3 bases, J lost 3 bases, and 14 bases lay in between. The CDR3 coding sequence is TGCGCCAGCAGCCATTTGGGCCTTGGAGAAGAGACCCAGTACTTC. This gives the protein CASSHLGLGEETQYF.

A remark on this clonotype: Its ends do not fully match the called genes, so a read error is possible. This chain joins TRBV11-2 and TRBJ1-6; no reliable D call. The germline V gene encodes CDR1 SGHAT and CDR2 FQNNGV. This CDR3 has 16 residues. In nucleotides, the CDR3 is TGCGCCAGCAGCTCCTCGGCCCTTCGATGGAATTCACCCCTCCACTTT. It encodes CASSSSALRWNSPLHF.

This clonotype was picked up a small number of times. This chain uses TRBV7-3 with TRBJ2-4; D is tentatively TRBD1 or TRBD2 (6 bases each). Trimming left V 4 bases short and J 8 bases short, with 12 bases between. Germline V gene lookup returns CDR1 SGHTA and CDR2 FQGTGA. The CDR3 has 13 amino acids. As DNA, the CDR3 is TGTGCCAGCAGCTCATACAGGGAGGACATTCAGTACTTC. It encodes CASSSYREDIQYF.

This clonotype appeared a few times. V is TRBV7-8 and J is TRBJ1-1; D is unresolved. This CDR3 has 15 residues. V dropped 1 base and J dropped 1 base, with 10 bases sitting between them. Per the germline V gene, CDR1 is SGHVS and CDR2 is FQNEAQ. The CDR3 nucleotides read TGTGCCAGCAGCTTAGGCCTGTTAGAGAACACTGAAGCTTTCTTT. It codes for CASSLGLLENTEAFF.